A single sample is the source of the 27 T cell receptor beta chains below, sequenced in a study of shared clonotypes between healthy human individuals. Clones were sequenced by immunoSEQ multiplex PCR, and TCRdb holds only the in-frame ones, with some missing. The table shows about 1 million clones, with roughly 70% occurring only once. Input material: memory CD4+ T cells sorted from blood. Subset denoted: CD45RA-negative fraction. Receptor source: a man between 18 and 29 years old in good health.

On this clone itself: Distinct nucleotide sequences in the sample also encode this CDR3. V usage is TRBV18 and J usage is TRBJ2-2; D remains ambiguous. Germline V gives CDR1 KGHSH, CDR2 LQKENI. Between the trimmed V and J ends, which lost 2 bases and 5 bases, there was a span of 9 bases. This CDR3 contains 14 residues. The CDR3: CASSPSGSTGELFF. In DNA, the CDR3 is TGTGCCAGCTCACCAAGTGGATCGACCGGGGAGCTGTTTTTT. The full variable domain, in which reference TRBV18 and TRBJ2-2 provide the parts outside the CDR3, is NAGVMQNPRHLVRRRGQEARLRCSPMKGHSHVYWYRQLPEEGLKFMVYLQKENIIDESGMPKERFSAEFPKEGPSILRIQQVVRGDSAAYFCASSPSGSTGELFFGEGSRLTVL.

There are a few counts of this clone. The chain employs TRBV30 and TRBJ1-5; 7 bases are shared with TRBD1. This CDR3 has 19 amino acids. With 1 base clipped from V and 2 bases from J, the junction kept 17 bases outside the gene matches. Germline V gene sequence: CDR1 GTSNPN, CDR2 SVGIG (reference sequence). CDR3 region: CAWSDGGGGGTAGNQPQHF. CDR3 sequence (DNA): TGTGCCTGGAGTGACGGGGGGGGAGGTGGGACAGCCGGCAATCAGCCCCAGCATTTT.

This clone was recorded once. The J gene is TRBJ2-5, the V gene TRBV5-1, with D uncertain. Germline V gene data show CDR1 as SGHRS and CDR2 as YFSETQ. This CDR3 contains 14 residues. V shed 2 bases and J shed 2 bases, with 10 bases lying between them. CDR3: CASSFARVQETQYF. DNA of the CDR3: TGCGCCAGCAGCTTTGCTAGGGTACAAGAGACCCAGTACTTC. The whole variable domain, filled in from reference TRBV5-1 and TRBJ2-5, reads KAGVTQTPRYLIKTRGQQVTLSCSPISGHRSVSWYQQTPGQGLQFLFEYFSETQRNKGNFPGRFSGRQFSNSRSEMNVSTLELGDSALYLCASSFARVQETQYFGPGTRLLVL.

V gene TRBV23-1 combines with J gene TRBJ2-2; D may match TRBD1 or TRBD2 (5 bases each). TRBV23-1 is noted as an ORF with a role that remains uncertain. This CDR3 comprises 14 residues. The germline V and J ends were trimmed by 2 bases and 6 bases, with 10 bases remaining between them. The chain's CDR3 is CASSQPRDPGELFF. CDR3 nucleotide sequence: TGCGCCAGCAGTCAACCCCGGGACCCCGGGGAGCTGTTTTTT.

V is TRBV18 and J is TRBJ2-3, with no clear D. Trimming removed 0 bases from V and 8 bases from J, with 6 bases in between. Germline CDR1 is KGHSH and CDR2 is LQKENI. The CDR3 length is 12 residues. Here the CDR3 reads CASSPPRVTQYF. DNA of the CDR3: TGTGCCAGCTCACCACCGCGAGTTACGCAGTATTTT.

This clone showed up many times. V is TRBV19 and J is TRBJ1-5; the D gene is possibly TRBD1 (5 bases). In germline, CDR1 is LNHDA, CDR2 SQIVND (reference sequence). V lost 5 bases and J lost 3, with 14 bases in between. The CDR3 spans 15 residues. The CDR3 region has the DNA TGTGCCAGTAGTTGGGACTTCCCGAACAATCAGCCCCAGCATTTT. This translates into CASSWDFPNNQPQHF.

The V call is TRBV10-1, the J call TRBJ2-7, with 10 nucleotides matching TRBD1. The length of the CDR3 is 14 residues. Germline lookup yields CDR1 WNHNN and CDR2 SYGVQD (reference sequence). The trim removed 6 bases at V and 2 bases at J, leaving 4 bases unmatched. The CDR3: CASSAGQGPYEQYF. The CDR3 DNA follows: TGCGCCAGCAGCGCGGGACAGGGGCCCTACGAGCAGTACTTC.

This chain connects TRBV7-9 to TRBJ1-5, with D possibly being TRBD1 (5 bases). The CDR3 runs to 14 residues. With 5 bases removed from V and 2 bases from J, the gap between germline ends came to 10 bases. The germline CDR1 and CDR2 sequences are SEHNR and FQNEAQ (reference sequence). CDR3 sequence reads: CASSPRDGNQPQHF. The DNA for the CDR3 is TGTGCCAGCAGCCCGCGGGACGGCAATCAGCCCCAGCATTTT.

Of note for this clone: Other DNA sequences within the sample encode an identical CDR3. V gene TRBV30 combines with J gene TRBJ2-1, with 8 positions matching TRBD2. The CDR3 runs 15 residues. Germline values: CDR1 GTSNPN, CDR2 SVGIG (reference sequence). J was trimmed by 3 bases and V by 1 base; bases with no gene match: 5. The CDR3 here is CAWSGGLGFYNEQFF. The CDR3 bases are TGTGCCTGGAGTGGGGGACTAGGGTTCTACAATGAGCAGTTCTTC.

The chain recombines TRBV5-4 with TRBJ2-1, with D possibly TRBD2 on 6 matching bases. The V and J ends lost 4 bases and 2 bases respectively, with 19 bases between them. Germline CDR1 is SGHNT and CDR2 is YYREEE (reference sequence). The CDR3 contains 17 residues. The DNA for the CDR3 is TGTGCCAGCAGCATTCCGGGACTGAGCAGGGCCTACAATGAGCAGTTCTTC. Amino acid sequence: CASSIPGLSRAYNEQFF. Supplemented by reference TRBV5-4 and TRBJ2-1, the full variable domain reads ETGVTQSPTHLIKTRGQQVTLRCSSQSGHNTVSWYQQALGQGPQFIFQYYREEENGRGNFPPRFSGLQFPNYSSELNVNALELDDSALYLCASSIPGLSRAYNEQFFGPGTRLTVL.

This clone has just one count. The chain is built from TRBV27 and TRBJ2-7; 10 nucleotides align to TRBD1. Germline values: CDR1 MNHEY, CDR2 SMNVEV (reference sequence). CDR3 length: 19 amino acids. Trimming took 0 bases from V and 1 from J; bases not matched to a gene: 12. The CDR3 coding sequence is TGTGCCAGCAGTTTATCGAACTCCCTGACAGGGGGCGAGTCCTACGAGCAGTACTTC. Translation gives CASSLSNSLTGGESYEQYF.

This rearrangement joins TRBV30 to TRBJ2-1; maybe TRBD2 (6 bases). V lost 1 base and J lost 3, with 10 bases in between. CDR1 is GTSNPN and CDR2 is SVGIG in the germline V gene (reference sequence). CDR3 length equals 14 residues. The CDR3 is CAWSGIAVYNEQFF. In nucleotides, the CDR3 is TGTGCCTGGAGTGGTATAGCGGTCTACAATGAGCAGTTCTTC.

The V gene is TRBV5-6, the J gene TRBJ1-2; D not certain. There are 13 residues in the CDR3. Trimming left V 4 bases short and J 0 bases short, with 7 bases between. Looked up from germline, CDR1 is SGHDT and CDR2 is YYEEEE. CDR3: CASSPGPNYGYTF. CDR3 DNA: TGTGCCAGCAGCCCAGGACCTAACTATGGCTACACCTTC. The full variable domain, rest sourced from reference TRBV5-6 and TRBJ1-2, is DAGVTQSPTHLIKTRGQQVTLRCSPKSGHDTVSWYQQALGQGPQFIFQYYEEEERQRGNFPDRFSGHQFPNYSSELNVNALLLGDSALYLCASSPGPNYGYTFGSGTRLTVV.

V is TRBV9 and J is TRBJ2-5; 10 positions agree with TRBD2. Trimming took 3 bases from V and 1 from J; bases not matched to a gene: 3. The CDR3 is made up of 15 amino acids. Germline V CDR1 and CDR2: SGDLS, YYNGEE. CDR3: CASSARTSGQETQYF. The CDR3 nucleotides read TGTGCCAGCAGCGCCCGGACTAGCGGCCAAGAGACCCAGTACTTC.

V gene TRBV12-5 combines with J gene TRBJ2-2; D perhaps matches TRBD1 (6 bases). Germline V gene sequence: CDR1 LGHNT, CDR2 FRNRAP. The CDR3 is made up of 13 amino acids. V was trimmed by 7 bases and J by 8 bases, leaving 14 bases between them. Here the CDR3 DNA reads TGTGCTAGTGCTTTAGGGGGTCAGGGGGAGCTGTTTTTT. Its protein product is CASALGGQGELFF.

This chain connects TRBV9 to TRBJ1-2; D possibly corresponds to TRBD1 (5 bases). CDR3 length: 12 residues. From germline, CDR1 is SGDLS and CDR2 YYNGEE. V dropped 4 bases and J dropped 6 bases, with 10 bases sitting between them. CDR3 in amino acids: CASSQTGDGYTF. Here the CDR3 DNA reads TGTGCCAGCAGCCAAACGGGGGATGGCTACACCTTC.

This clone came up a few times. CDR3 in amino acids: CASSFSAVGELFF. The CDR3 DNA is TGCGCCAGCAGCTTCTCAGCGGTCGGGGAGCTGTTTTTT. The chain employs TRBV5-1 and TRBJ2-2, with a tentative D call TRBD2 (5 bases). Germline V gene data show CDR1 as SGHRS and CDR2 as YFSETQ. The ends were cut back, 2 bases at V and 7 bases at J, with 9 bases in the middle. CDR3 length: 13 amino acids.

This clone was counted only a few times. The chain links TRBV7-8 to TRBJ2-7, with D possibly TRBD1 on 6 matching bases. The CDR3 length is 12 residues. Germline assignment: CDR1 SGHVS and CDR2 FQNEAQ. V was pared by 6 bases and J by 2 bases, with 8 bases between. CDR3 sequence (DNA): TGTGCCAGCAGTTGGACAGCCTACGAGCAGTACTTC. It encodes CASSWTAYEQYF.

The chain joins TRBV4-2 to TRBJ2-5; 7 nucleotides agree with TRBD1. This CDR3 contains 16 residues. The V segment lost 1 base and the J segment 1 base; nucleotides outside the gene matches: 6. In germline, CDR1 is LGHNA, CDR2 YNFKEQ. The CDR3 protein is CASSQGPRDSQETQYF. The CDR3 region has the DNA TGTGCCAGCAGCCAAGGACCCCGGGACAGCCAAGAGACCCAGTACTTC.

This clone has a handful of counts. This chain uses TRBV28 with TRBJ2-7, with D possibly matching TRBD1 (5 bases). The CDR3 totals 14 residues. Trimming removed 3 bases at V and 6 bases at J, with 15 bases between. Germline V gene lookup returns CDR1 MDHEN and CDR2 SYDVKM. CDR3 nucleotide sequence: TGTGCCAGCAGTTTGATGGGGCGGCAGGGCGAGCAGTACTTC. Its translation: CASSLMGRQGEQYF.

The genes are TRBV6-5 and TRBJ1-5; D is undetermined. V shed 0 bases and J shed 7 bases, with 10 bases lying between them. The CDR3 covers 14 residues. Germline lookup yields CDR1 MNHEY and CDR2 SVGAGI. As DNA, the CDR3 is TGTGCCAGCAGTTACTCGTCCACAGCCCAGCCCCAGCATTTT. This sequence encodes CASSYSSTAQPQHF.

V is TRBV2 and J is TRBJ2-5, with TRBD1 matching 9 bases. The CDR3 is 14 amino acids. V trimming: 4 bases; J trimming: 5 bases; junction bases outside the gene matches: 5. The germline CDR1 and CDR2 sequences are SNHLY and FYNNEI. CDR3 bases: TGTGCCAGCAGTGTATTCGGGACAGGGGAGACCCAGTACTTC. It codes for CASSVFGTGETQYF.

The rearrangement links TRBV13 to TRBJ2-6; weak D call: TRBD1 (5 bases). The CDR3 has 19 amino acids. V shed 2 bases and J shed 4 bases, with 21 bases lying between them. Germline CDR1 and CDR2: PRHDT and FYEKMQ (reference sequence). CDR3 nucleotide sequence: TGTGCCAGCAGCTTATTAATTGACAGAGCTCGTAGAGGGGCCAACGTCCTGACTTTC. It yields the protein CASSLLIDRARRGANVLTF.

This chain joins TRBV7-2 and TRBJ2-3; D unresolved. Germline-derived CDR1 and CDR2 are SGHTA and FQGNSA. V dropped 5 bases and J dropped 2 bases, with 14 bases sitting between them. This CDR3 has 15 amino acids. The CDR3 region is CASSLRAATTDTQYF. The CDR3 nucleotides read TGTGCCAGCAGCCTCCGGGCGGCTACCACAGATACGCAGTATTTT.

This chain links TRBV7-2 with TRBJ2-7, with TRBD1 matching 7 bases. There are 16 residues in the CDR3. Germline V gives CDR1 SGHTA, CDR2 FQGNSA. Unmatched junction bases numbered 8, after V lost 1 base and J lost 2 bases. The CDR3 sequence: CASSLDGTGATYEQYF. Written as DNA, the CDR3 is TGTGCCAGCAGCTTAGATGGCACAGGGGCAACCTACGAGCAGTACTTC.

The chain links TRBV7-6 to TRBJ2-2; perhaps TRBD1 as D (6 bases). Germline CDR1 is SGHVS and CDR2 is FNYEAQ. V lost 2 bases to trimming and J lost 4 bases, with 11 bases between them. The length of the CDR3 is 15 residues. This CDR3 reads CASSLKGEFTGELFF. The DNA for the CDR3 is TGTGCCAGCAGCTTAAAGGGGGAGTTCACCGGGGAGCTGTTTTTT.

This clone has more than one count but fewer than ten. The CDR3 loop reads CATSSTRTGGKETQYF. DNA of the CDR3: TGTGCCACCAGCAGTACTCGAACGGGGGGAAAAGAGACCCAGTACTTC. The chain joins TRBV15 to TRBJ2-5, with 7 bases that match TRBD2. Germline V lookup: CDR1 LNHNV, CDR2 YYDKDF (reference sequence). After removal of 3 bases from V and 3 bases from J, the junction contained 10 bases not matched to a gene. This CDR3 comprises 16 residues.